These 31 T cell receptor beta chains came from one sample sequenced in a study of T-cell reconstitution after alpha-beta-depleted transplantation in children (dated by TCRdb to the mid-2010s). Library preparation employed PCR. The sequencing machine was an Illumina HiSeq 2500. Molecular barcoding was employed in the preparation of TCR libraries, with unique molecular identifiers being used to normalize TCRbeta repertoire quantification. TCRdb cleaned the public reads at Q25 with fastp, built clones with MiXCR and kept in-frame beta chains. Rows are combined by CDR3 protein, so each entry shows the most common genes and DNA. In this sample the table shows about 190,000 distinct CDR3 sequences, over 8.5% of which occur a single time. About 13% of the sample is taken by the ten largest. Reading the label with the study, this specimen's treatment or condition is: allogeneic hematopoietic cell transplantation with graft depleted of TCRalphabeta T cells and CD19 B cells.

The sample was PBMCs, taken before TCRalphabeta/CD19-depleted stem cell transplant. The receptors were sampled from a boy aged 2 to 10 with acute myeloid leukemia, due to receive a stem cell transplant.

The genes are TRBV30 and TRBJ1-1, with D tentatively TRBD1 (5 bases). The germline V gene has CDR1 GTSNPN and CDR2 SVGIG (reference sequence). Trimming left V 2 bases short and J 5 bases short, with 21 bases between. CDR3 length equals 16 residues. CDR3 in amino acids: CAWSLDPYRRRTEAFF. The CDR3, as DNA: TGTGCCTGGAGTCTTGACCCTTACAGGAGAAGGACTGAAGCTTTCTTT.

There are many counts of this clonotype. The genes are TRBV4-1 and TRBJ2-5, with D perhaps assigned TRBD1 or TRBD2 (5 bases each). CDR1 is MGHRA and CDR2 is YSYEKL in the germline V gene. This CDR3 is built from 15 residues. Trimming left V 8 bases short and J 4 bases short, with 20 bases between. The DNA of the CDR3 is TGCGCCAGCTCACTAAGAGGGGAAGGGATAGAGACCCAGTACTTC. Amino acid sequence: CASSLRGEGIETQYF.

Ten or more counts support this clonotype. This sequence joins TRBV12-3 or TRBV12-4 and TRBJ2-3; 8 bases are shared with TRBD2. The CDR3 contains 17 residues. After removal of 2 bases from V and 0 bases from J, the junction contained 7 bases not matched to a gene. The CDR3 loop is CASSLNGGAPSTDTQYF. As DNA, the CDR3 is TGTGCCAGCAGTTTAAACGGGGGGGCCCCGAGCACAGATACGCAGTATTTT.

This clonotype was found many times. The V and J genes are TRBV28 and TRBJ1-5; D might be TRBD1 (5 bases). The CDR3 contains 13 residues. Between the trimmed V and J ends, which lost 7 bases and 6 bases, there was a span of 13 bases. Germline V gives CDR1 MDHEN, CDR2 SYDVKM. This CDR3 is CASIAGGAQPQHF. CDR3 DNA sequence: TGTGCCAGCATCGCGGGGGGTGCTCAGCCCCAGCATTTT.

This clonotype has ten or more counts. The rearrangement uses TRBV20-1 and TRBJ1-2; D is undetermined. The CDR3 covers 13 residues. Trimming left V 3 bases short and J 8 bases short, with 16 bases between. Germline V gene lookup returns CDR1 DFQATT and CDR2 SNEGSKA (reference sequence). In DNA form, the CDR3 reads TGCAGTGCTAGTCTCCCAGGTGGGAACGGCTACACCTTC. Translation gives CSASLPGGNGYTF.

At least ten counts were recorded for this clonotype. The chain couples TRBV5-1 to TRBJ2-3; 10 bases agree with TRBD2. V was pared by 4 bases and J by 2 bases, with 4 bases of the junction left unmatched. The CDR3 sequence is 15 residues long. The germline CDR1 and CDR2 sequences are SGHRS and YFSETQ. The CDR3 protein is CASSRGLAFTDTQYF. The CDR3 DNA is TGCGCCAGCAGCCGGGGACTAGCGTTCACAGATACGCAGTATTTT.

This clonotype was recorded at least ten times. This chain joins TRBV5-1 and TRBJ2-7; the D is unclear. This CDR3 spans 15 amino acids. Trimming cost V 3 bases and J 4 bases, with 17 bases left between them. CDR1 SGHRS and CDR2 YFSETQ come from the germline V gene. CDR3 sequence: CASSWTPAVGYEQYF. The CDR3 DNA reads as TGCGCCAGCAGCTGGACCCCCGCAGTTGGGTACGAGCAGTACTTC. Supplemented by reference TRBV5-1 and TRBJ2-7, the full variable domain reads KAGVTQTPRYLIKTRGQQVTLSCSPISGHRSVSWYQQTPGQGLQFLFEYFSETQRNKGNFPGRFSGRQFSNSRSEMNVSTLELGDSALYLCASSWTPAVGYEQYFGPGTRLTVT.

This clonotype appeared many times. This chain links TRBV6-1 with TRBJ1-1, with 8 bases that match TRBD1. The CDR3 consists of 15 residues. CDR1 is MNHNS and CDR2 is SASEGT in the germline V gene. Germline trimming cut 3 bases from V and 0 bases from J; bases unmatched to any gene: 3. The CDR3 region is CASSEDRVLNTEAFF. In DNA, the CDR3 is TGTGCCAGCAGTGAGGACAGGGTGCTGAACACTGAAGCTTTCTTT.

This clonotype was recorded at least ten times. The V gene is TRBV9, the J gene TRBJ2-1; 9 bases match TRBD1. Germline V gene lookup returns CDR1 SGDLS and CDR2 YYNGEE. With 3 bases clipped from V and 6 bases from J, the junction kept 7 bases outside the gene matches. This CDR3 has 15 residues. CDR3 DNA: TGTGCCAGCAGCGCCGAACAGGGGGCGGGCAATGAGCAGTTCTTC. Residues: CASSAEQGAGNEQFF.

This clonotype was seen at least ten times. The chain joins TRBV3-1 to TRBJ2-1; a possible D gene is TRBD2 (6 bases). Germline V CDR1 and CDR2: LGHDT, YNNKEL (reference sequence). The length of the CDR3 is 15 residues. V was pared by 1 base and J by 4 bases, with 11 bases between. The CDR3 DNA reads TGTGCCAGCAGCCAAGCATCGCGGGATTACAATGAGCAGTTCTTC. Translating gives CASSQASRDYNEQFF.

This clonotype was observed at least ten times. The chain has TRBV27 and TRBJ1-5; 8 bases line up with TRBD1. The J segment lost 4 bases and the V segment lost 5 bases, leaving 13 bases of the junction unmatched. The CDR3 loop spans 17 amino acids. Germline V gene data show CDR1 as MNHEY and CDR2 as SMNVEV (reference sequence). CDR3 DNA sequence: TGTGCCAGCAGTCCCGGACAGGGAGGAAATTGGAATCAGCCCCAGCATTTT. Residues: CASSPGQGGNWNQPQHF.

The sample holds many counts of this clonotype. V gene TRBV4-1 combines with J gene TRBJ2-2; D possibly corresponds to TRBD2 (6 bases). The V end was cut by 6 bases, the J end by 0 bases, with 14 bases between. This CDR3 spans 16 amino acids. Germline V gene sequence: CDR1 MGHRA, CDR2 YSYEKL. DNA of the CDR3: TGCGCCAGCAGTGACGGGGGAAACCCGAACACCGGGGAGCTGTTTTTT. Translating gives CASSDGGNPNTGELFF.

Ten or more counts support this clonotype. This rearrangement joins TRBV2 to TRBJ1-2; D unresolved. The V end lost 4 bases, the J end lost 8 bases, and 14 bases lay between the germline ends. Germline values: CDR1 SNHLY, CDR2 FYNNEI. CDR3 length: 13 amino acids. DNA for the CDR3: TGTGCCAGCAGTGCCTTGCCGGCGGGCGGCTACACCTTC. This translates into CASSALPAGGYTF.

This rearrangement joins TRBV19 to TRBJ2-1; D is perhaps TRBD1 (6 bases). The V end lost 3 bases, the J end lost 0 bases, and 9 bases lay between the germline ends. The CDR3 has 15 residues. CDR1 and CDR2 (germline): LNHDA, SQIVND (reference sequence). The CDR3 loop is CASSIVDSSYNEQFF. In nucleotides, the CDR3 is TGTGCCAGTAGTATTGTGGACAGCTCCTACAATGAGCAGTTCTTC.

This clonotype was detected many times. The chain is built from TRBV12-3 or TRBV12-4 and TRBJ2-2; 7 bases match TRBD1. This CDR3 region has 15 residues. The V segment lost 4 bases and the J segment 6 bases; nucleotides outside the gene matches: 8. This CDR3 is CASSYRGQRAGELFF. The CDR3 bases are TGTGCCAGCAGTTATAGGGGACAGAGGGCCGGGGAGCTGTTTTTT.

This clonotype was counted at least ten times. The V and J genes are TRBV25-1 and TRBJ2-2; TRBD2 might be the D (5 bases). The germline V gene encodes CDR1 MGHDK and CDR2 SYGVNS. Trimming cost V 1 base and J 5 bases, with 5 bases left between them. The CDR3 covers 13 residues. For the CDR3, the DNA is TGTGCCAGCAGTGAATCGGGGACCGGGGAGCTGTTTTTT. It is translated as CASSESGTGELFF.

This clonotype was seen many times. This chain connects TRBV28 to TRBJ2-2; D remains ambiguous. This CDR3 has 17 amino acids. Germline V gives CDR1 MDHEN, CDR2 SYDVKM. V was shortened by 5 bases and J by 0 bases, with 16 bases between the two germline ends. The CDR3 nucleotides read TGTGCCAGCAGTCTGACTTGGCTCGGCGCGAACACCGGGGAGCTGTTTTTT. This encodes CASSLTWLGANTGELFF.

Ten or more counts support this clonotype. This chain connects TRBV9 to TRBJ1-1; 7 bases align to TRBD1. Germline V lookup: CDR1 SGDLS, CDR2 YYNGEE. This CDR3 has 15 residues. The V gene end was trimmed by 3 bases and the J gene end by 3 bases; junction bases not matched to a gene: 8. As DNA, the CDR3 is TGTGCCAGCAGCGCGGGGGCAGGGGGGGACACTGAAGCTTTCTTT. Its translation: CASSAGAGGDTEAFF.

This clonotype was seen ten or more times. V is TRBV7-2 and J is TRBJ2-7; TRBD2 agrees at 7 bases. Germline V gives CDR1 SGHTA, CDR2 FQGNSA. The CDR3 is 14 residues long. V shed 5 bases and J 2 bases; nucleotides not matched to a gene: 6. As DNA, the CDR3 is TGTGCCAGCAGCCCCAGCGGGGCTCCCTACGAGCAGTACTTC. Translation gives CASSPSGAPYEQYF. Combining the CDR3 with reference TRBV7-2 and TRBJ2-7 gives the whole variable domain GAGVSQSPSNKVTEKGKDVELRCDPISGHTALYWYRQSLGQGLEFLIYFQGNSAPDKSGLPSDRFSAERTGGSVSTLTIQRTQQEDSAVYLCASSPSGAPYEQYFGPGTRLTVT.

This clonotype was observed many times. The V and J genes are TRBV7-3 and TRBJ1-1; the D is unclear. Deletions cut 0 bases from V and 3 bases from J, with 8 bases between. CDR1 and CDR2 from the germline V gene are SGHTA and FQGTGA. CDR3 size: 14 residues. The CDR3 reads CASSLTGPDTEAFF. CDR3 DNA sequence: TGTGCCAGCAGCTTAACGGGCCCTGACACTGAAGCTTTCTTT.

This clonotype was seen many times. The V and J genes are TRBV7-2 and TRBJ1-4; 9 positions agree with TRBD1. Germline loops: CDR1 SGHTA, CDR2 FQGNSA. CDR3 length: 15 residues. After removal of 5 bases from V and 7 bases from J, the junction contained 8 bases not matched to a gene. The CDR3 is CASSPTLQGAEKLFF. As DNA, the CDR3 is TGTGCCAGCAGCCCAACGTTACAGGGGGCTGAAAAACTGTTTTTT.

This clonotype was found many times. The chain joins TRBV3-1 to TRBJ2-1; TRBD2 agrees at 12 bases. The CDR3 is 18 residues long. Germline V lookup: CDR1 LGHDT, CDR2 YNNKEL (reference sequence). The junction had 13 bases not matched to a gene; V was cut back by 1 base and J by 9 bases. CDR3 sequence (DNA): TGTGCCAGCAGCCAAGGGTTCCAGGGACTAGCGGGTCGCGGTGAGCAGTTCTTC. This sequence encodes CASSQGFQGLAGRGEQFF.

This clonotype was seen many times. V and J are TRBV3-1 and TRBJ2-1, with D maybe TRBD2 (6 bases). V was trimmed by 6 bases and J by 6 bases, leaving 12 bases between them. The CDR3 sequence is 13 residues long. The germline gives CDR1 LGHDT, CDR2 YNNKEL (reference sequence). The CDR3 reads CASSLLGGNEQFF. CDR3 in DNA: TGTGCCAGCAGTTTACTGGGGGGCAATGAGCAGTTCTTC.

In its sample, this clonotype was seen many times. The chain employs TRBV4-1 and TRBJ1-1, with D unclear. Germline V gene sequence: CDR1 MGHRA, CDR2 YSYEKL. The CDR3 sequence is 13 residues long. Trimming took off 3 bases at V and 0 bases at J, with 5 bases between the two ends. CDR3 amino acids: CASSQNLNTEAFF. The CDR3 DNA reads as TGCGCCAGCAGCCAGAACTTGAACACTGAAGCTTTCTTT.

The rearrangement uses TRBV19 and TRBJ1-1, with 10 bases fitting TRBD1. Germline V gives CDR1 LNHDA, CDR2 SQIVND (reference sequence). The CDR3 has 17 residues. With 6 bases clipped from V and 3 bases from J, the junction kept 13 bases outside the gene matches. CDR3: CASSARDRGSIDTEAFF. The CDR3 DNA is TGTGCCAGTAGCGCCCGGGACAGGGGTTCAATTGACACTGAAGCTTTCTTT.

Ten or more counts support this clonotype. CDR3 DNA sequence: TGTGCCACCAGTGATTTGGGCGGGGAGCTGTTTTTT. Its protein product is CATSDLGGELFF. This chain connects TRBV24-1 to TRBJ2-2; D gene ambiguous. This CDR3 has 12 amino acids. The ends were cut back, 0 bases at V and 7 bases at J, with 2 bases in the middle. Germline V gene lookup returns CDR1 KGHDR and CDR2 SFDVKD.

At least ten counts were recorded for this clonotype. The chain carries TRBV12-3 or TRBV12-4 and TRBJ1-4, with a possible D match to TRBD1 (5 bases). This CDR3 has 15 amino acids. V lost 5 bases, J lost 0 bases, and 10 bases lay in between. The CDR3 region is CASSPQGATNEKLFF. CDR3 coding DNA: TGTGCCAGCAGTCCTCAGGGCGCAACTAATGAAAAACTGTTTTTT.

This clonotype was seen at least ten times. J is TRBJ2-5 and V is TRBV7-8; 10 nucleotides align to TRBD2. With V trimmed by 5 bases and J by 10 bases, 10 bases remained unmatched. Germline V gene lookup returns CDR1 SGHVS and CDR2 FQNEAQ. The CDR3 spans 14 residues. Written as DNA, the CDR3 is TGTGCCAGCAGCGGTTCCGGGACTAGCGTATACCAGTACTTC. This translates into CASSGSGTSVYQYF.

V usage is TRBV28 and J usage is TRBJ1-1; D is ambiguous. The ends were cut back, 6 bases at V and 1 base at J, with 9 bases in the middle. The CDR3 is 13 amino acids. CDR1 MDHEN and CDR2 SYDVKM come from the germline V gene. In DNA, the CDR3 is TGTGCCAGCAGGGAAGAGACGAACACTGAAGCTTTCTTT. Its translation: CASREETNTEAFF.

There are many counts of this clonotype. The chain joins TRBV4-1 to TRBJ2-1; 7 bases agree with TRBD2. Per germline, CDR1 MGHRA and CDR2 YSYEKL. This CDR3 comprises 14 residues. The J segment lost 5 bases and the V segment lost 2 bases, leaving 3 bases of the junction unmatched. The DNA of the CDR3 is TGCGCCAGCAGCCAACCTACTAGCGACAATGAGCAGTTCTTC. Residues: CASSQPTSDNEQFF.

This clonotype was recorded at least ten times. The chain links TRBV7-6 to TRBJ2-1; the match to TRBD2 covers 8 bases. The CDR3 is 16 amino acids. Germline-derived CDR1 and CDR2 are SGHVS and FNYEAQ. With 6 bases clipped from V and 4 bases from J, the junction kept 11 bases outside the gene matches. This CDR3 reads CASSPHRGGLYNEQFF. CDR3 nucleotides: TGTGCCAGCAGTCCCCATCGGGGGGGATTATACAATGAGCAGTTCTTC.